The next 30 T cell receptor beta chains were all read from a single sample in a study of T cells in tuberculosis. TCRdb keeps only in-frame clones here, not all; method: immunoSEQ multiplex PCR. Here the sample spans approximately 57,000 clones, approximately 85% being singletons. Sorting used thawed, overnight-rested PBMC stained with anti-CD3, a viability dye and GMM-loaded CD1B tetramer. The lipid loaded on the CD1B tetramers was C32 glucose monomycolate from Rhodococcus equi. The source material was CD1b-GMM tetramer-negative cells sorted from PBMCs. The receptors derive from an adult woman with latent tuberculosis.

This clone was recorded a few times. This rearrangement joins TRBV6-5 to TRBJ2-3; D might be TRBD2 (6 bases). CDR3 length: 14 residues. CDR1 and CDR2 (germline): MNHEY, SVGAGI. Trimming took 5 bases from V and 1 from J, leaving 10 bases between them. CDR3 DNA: TGTGCCAGCAGTCGGGCTAGCGGCACAGATACGCAGTATTTT. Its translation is CASSRASGTDTQYF.

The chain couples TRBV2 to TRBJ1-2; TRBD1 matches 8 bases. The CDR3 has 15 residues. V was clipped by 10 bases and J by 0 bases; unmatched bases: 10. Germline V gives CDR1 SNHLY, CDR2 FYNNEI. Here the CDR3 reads CAIGQGRTANYGYTF. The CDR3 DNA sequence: TGTGCCATCGGACAGGGCAGGACAGCTAACTATGGCTACACCTTC.

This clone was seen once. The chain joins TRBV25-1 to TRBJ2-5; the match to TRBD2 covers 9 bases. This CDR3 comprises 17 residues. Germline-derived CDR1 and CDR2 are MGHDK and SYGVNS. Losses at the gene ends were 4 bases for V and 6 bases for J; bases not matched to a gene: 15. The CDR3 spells CASSGTRKGLAIQTQYF. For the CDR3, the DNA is TGTGCCAGCAGTGGTACTAGGAAAGGACTAGCGATCCAGACCCAGTACTTC.

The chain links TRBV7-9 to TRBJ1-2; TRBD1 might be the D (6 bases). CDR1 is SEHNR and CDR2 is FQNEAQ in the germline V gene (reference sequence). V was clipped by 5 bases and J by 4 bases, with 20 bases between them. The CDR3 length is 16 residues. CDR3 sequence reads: CASSPQGLMASYGYTF. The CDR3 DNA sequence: TGTGCCAGCAGCCCACAGGGCCTTATGGCTAGCTATGGCTACACCTTC.

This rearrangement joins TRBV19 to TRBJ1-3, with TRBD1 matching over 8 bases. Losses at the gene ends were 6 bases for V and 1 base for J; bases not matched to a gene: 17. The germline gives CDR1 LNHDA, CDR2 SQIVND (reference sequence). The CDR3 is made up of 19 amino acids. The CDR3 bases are TGTGCCAGTAGGAGGGACAGGCGTGGGTTCTCCTCGTCTGGAAACACCATATATTTT. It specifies CASRRDRRGFSSSGNTIYF.

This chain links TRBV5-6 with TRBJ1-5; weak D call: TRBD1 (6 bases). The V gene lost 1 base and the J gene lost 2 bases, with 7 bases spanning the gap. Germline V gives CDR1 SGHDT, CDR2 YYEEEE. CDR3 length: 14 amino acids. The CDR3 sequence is CASSLRTGNQPQHF. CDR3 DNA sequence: TGTGCCAGCAGCTTGCGGACAGGCAATCAGCCCCAGCATTTT.

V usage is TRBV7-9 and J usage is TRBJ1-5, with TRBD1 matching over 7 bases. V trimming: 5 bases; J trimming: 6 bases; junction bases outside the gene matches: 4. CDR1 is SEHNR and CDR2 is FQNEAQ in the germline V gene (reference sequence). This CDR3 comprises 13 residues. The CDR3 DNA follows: TGTGCCAGCAGCGCAGACAGGGCTCAGCCCCAGCATTTT. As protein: CASSADRAQPQHF.

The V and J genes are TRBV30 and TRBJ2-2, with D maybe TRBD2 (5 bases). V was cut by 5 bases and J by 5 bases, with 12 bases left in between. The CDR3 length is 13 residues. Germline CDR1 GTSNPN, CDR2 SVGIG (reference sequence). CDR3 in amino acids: CAWSDERTGELFF. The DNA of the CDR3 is TGTGCCTGGTCTGACGAGCGGACCGGGGAGCTGTTTTTT.

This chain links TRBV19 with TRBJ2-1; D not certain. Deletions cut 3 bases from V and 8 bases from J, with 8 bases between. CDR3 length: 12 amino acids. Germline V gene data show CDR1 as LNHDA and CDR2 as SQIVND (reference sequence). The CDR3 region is CASSISLDEQFF. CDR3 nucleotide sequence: TGTGCCAGTAGTATTAGTCTGGATGAGCAGTTCTTC.

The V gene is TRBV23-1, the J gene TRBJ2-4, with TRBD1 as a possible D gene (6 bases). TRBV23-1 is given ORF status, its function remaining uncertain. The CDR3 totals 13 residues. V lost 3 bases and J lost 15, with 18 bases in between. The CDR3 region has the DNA TGCGCCAGCAGTCACCTCCCAGGGGAATTAGGGTACTTC. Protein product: CASSHLPGELGYF.

CDR3 in amino acids: CASSYRLGNGYTF. CDR3 in DNA: TGTGCCAGCAGTTACAGGTTGGGGAATGGCTACACCTTC. The chain employs TRBV28 and TRBJ1-2, with D tentatively TRBD1 (5 bases). Trimming left V 4 bases short and J 6 bases short, with 12 bases between. Germline CDR1 and CDR2: MDHEN and SYDVKM. This CDR3 comprises 13 residues.

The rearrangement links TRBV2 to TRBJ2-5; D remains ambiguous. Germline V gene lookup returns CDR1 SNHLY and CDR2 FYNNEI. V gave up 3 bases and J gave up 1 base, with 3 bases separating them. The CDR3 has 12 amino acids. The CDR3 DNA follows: TGTGCCAGCAGTGACTTCCAAGAGACCCAGTACTTC. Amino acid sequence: CASSDFQETQYF.

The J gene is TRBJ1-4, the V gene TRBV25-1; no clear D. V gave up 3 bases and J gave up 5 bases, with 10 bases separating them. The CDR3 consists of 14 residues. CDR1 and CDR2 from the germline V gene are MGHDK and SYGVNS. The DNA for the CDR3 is TGTGCCAGCAGTGAGCGGATATTCAATGAAAAACTGTTTTTT. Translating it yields CASSERIFNEKLFF.

CDR3 loop: CASSHRDFHSPLHF. CDR3 sequence (DNA): TGTGCCAGCAGCCACCGGGACTTTCATTCACCCCTCCACTTT. V is TRBV5-4 and J is TRBJ1-6; D might be TRBD1 (5 bases). Germline assignment: CDR1 SGHNT and CDR2 YYREEE (reference sequence). This CDR3 contains 14 residues. V lost 4 bases, J lost 8 bases, and 13 bases lay in between. Drawing the rest from reference TRBV5-4 and TRBJ1-6, the complete variable domain is ETGVTQSPTHLIKTRGQQVTLRCSSQSGHNTVSWYQQALGQGPQFIFQYYREEENGRGNFPPRFSGLQFPNYSSELNVNALELDDSALYLCASSHRDFHSPLHFGNGTRLTVT.

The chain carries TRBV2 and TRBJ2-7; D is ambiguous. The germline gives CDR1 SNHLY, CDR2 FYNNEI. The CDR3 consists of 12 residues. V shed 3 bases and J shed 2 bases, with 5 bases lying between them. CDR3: CASSDSAYEQYF. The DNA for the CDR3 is TGTGCCAGCAGTGACAGCGCCTACGAGCAGTACTTC. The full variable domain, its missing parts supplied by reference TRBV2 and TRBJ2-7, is EPEVTQTPSHQVTQMGQEVILRCVPISNHLYFYWYRQILGQKVEFLVSFYNNEISEKSEIFDDQFSVERPDGSNFTLKIRSTKLEDSAMYFCASSDSAYEQYFGPGTRLTVT.

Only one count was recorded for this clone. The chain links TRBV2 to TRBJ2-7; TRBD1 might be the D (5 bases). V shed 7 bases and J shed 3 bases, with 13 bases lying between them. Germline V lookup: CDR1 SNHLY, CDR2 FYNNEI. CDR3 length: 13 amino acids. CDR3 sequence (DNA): TGTGCCAGCATTAGAACAGGACGCTACGAGCAGTACTTC. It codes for CASIRTGRYEQYF.

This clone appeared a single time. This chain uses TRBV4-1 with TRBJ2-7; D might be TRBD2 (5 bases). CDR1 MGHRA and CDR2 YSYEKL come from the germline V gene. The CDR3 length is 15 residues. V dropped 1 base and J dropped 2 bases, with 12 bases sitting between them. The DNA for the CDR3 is TGCGCCAGCAGCCAAGGCGTGGCCGGGGCCTACGAGCAGTACTTC. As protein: CASSQGVAGAYEQYF.

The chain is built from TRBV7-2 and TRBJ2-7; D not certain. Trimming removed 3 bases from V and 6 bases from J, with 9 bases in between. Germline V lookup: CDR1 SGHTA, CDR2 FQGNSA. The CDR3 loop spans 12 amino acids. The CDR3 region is CASSFSHSEQYF. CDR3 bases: TGTGCCAGCAGCTTTTCCCACTCCGAGCAGTACTTC.

The CDR3 DNA is TGTGCCAGCAGCCCCTCCTACGAGCAGTACTTC. This encodes CASSPSYEQYF. This rearrangement joins TRBV7-9 to TRBJ2-5; unclear D gene. Judging by the DNA end, TRBJ2-7 fits better; the J call may be wrong. The CDR3 loop spans 11 amino acids. Germline V lookup: CDR1 SEHNR, CDR2 FQNEAQ (reference sequence).

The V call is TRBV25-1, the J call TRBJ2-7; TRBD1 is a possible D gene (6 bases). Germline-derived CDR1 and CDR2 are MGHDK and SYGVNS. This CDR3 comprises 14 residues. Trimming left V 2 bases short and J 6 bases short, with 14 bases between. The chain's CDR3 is CASSETGFLAEQYF. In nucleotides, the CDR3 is TGTGCCAGCAGTGAAACAGGGTTCCTAGCCGAGCAGTACTTC.

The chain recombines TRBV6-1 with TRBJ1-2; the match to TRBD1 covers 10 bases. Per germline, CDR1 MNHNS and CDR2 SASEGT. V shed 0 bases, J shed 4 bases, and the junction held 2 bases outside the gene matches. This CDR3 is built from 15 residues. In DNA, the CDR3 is TGTGCCAGCAGTGAAGCGGGACAGGGGTTCTATGGCTACACCTTC. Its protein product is CASSEAGQGFYGYTF.

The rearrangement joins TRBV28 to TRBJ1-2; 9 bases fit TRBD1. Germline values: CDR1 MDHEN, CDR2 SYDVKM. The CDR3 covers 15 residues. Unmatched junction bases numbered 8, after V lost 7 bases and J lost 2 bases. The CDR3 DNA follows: TGTGCCAGCAACCAAGACAGGGGGATGAACTATGGCTACACCTTC. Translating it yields CASNQDRGMNYGYTF.

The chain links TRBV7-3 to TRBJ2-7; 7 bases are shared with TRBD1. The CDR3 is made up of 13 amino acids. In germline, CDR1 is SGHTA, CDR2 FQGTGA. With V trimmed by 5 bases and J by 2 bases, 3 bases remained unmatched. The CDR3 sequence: CASSLDRAYEQYF. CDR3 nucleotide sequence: TGTGCCAGCAGCCTTGACAGGGCCTACGAGCAGTACTTC.

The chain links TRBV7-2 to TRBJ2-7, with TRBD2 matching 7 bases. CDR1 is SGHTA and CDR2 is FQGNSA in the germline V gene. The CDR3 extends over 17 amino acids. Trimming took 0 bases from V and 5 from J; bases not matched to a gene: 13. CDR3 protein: CASSLAGSGSGLNEQYF. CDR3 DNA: TGTGCCAGCAGCTTAGCCGGTAGCGGGTCCGGACTGAACGAGCAGTACTTC.

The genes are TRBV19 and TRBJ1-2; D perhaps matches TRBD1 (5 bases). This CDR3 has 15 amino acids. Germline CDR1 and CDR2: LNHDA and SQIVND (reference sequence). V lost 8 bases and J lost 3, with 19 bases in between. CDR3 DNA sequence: TGTGCCAGTCGCCCCCTCTCAGGGATATACTATGGCTACACCTTC. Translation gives CASRPLSGIYYGYTF.

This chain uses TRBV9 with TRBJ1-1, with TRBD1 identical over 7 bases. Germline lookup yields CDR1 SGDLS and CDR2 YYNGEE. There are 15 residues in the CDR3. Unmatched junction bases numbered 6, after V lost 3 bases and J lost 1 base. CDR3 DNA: TGTGCCAGCAGCGGACAGGGTCGGGGGAACACTGAAGCTTTCTTT. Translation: CASSGQGRGNTEAFF.

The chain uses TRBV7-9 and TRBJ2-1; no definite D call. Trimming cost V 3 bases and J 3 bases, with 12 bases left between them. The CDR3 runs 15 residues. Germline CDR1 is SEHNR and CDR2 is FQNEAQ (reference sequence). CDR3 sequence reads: CASSFVQALYNEQFF. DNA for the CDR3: TGTGCCAGCAGCTTTGTTCAGGCTCTCTACAATGAGCAGTTCTTC.

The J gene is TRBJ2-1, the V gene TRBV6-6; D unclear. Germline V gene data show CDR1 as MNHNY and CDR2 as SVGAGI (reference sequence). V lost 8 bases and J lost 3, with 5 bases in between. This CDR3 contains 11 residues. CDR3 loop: CASVYYNEQFF. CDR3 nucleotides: TGTGCCAGCGTCTACTACAATGAGCAGTTCTTC.

Written as DNA, the CDR3 is TGCGCCAGCAGTTTTGACCTTGGGAGGGGCACTGAAGCTTTCTTT. Translated: CASSFDLGRGTEAFF. The gene calls are TRBV4-3 and TRBJ1-1; TRBD1 might be the D (5 bases). CDR3 size: 15 residues. CDR1 is LGHNA, CDR2 YSLEER, per germline. Deletions cut 6 bases from V and 4 bases from J, with 18 bases between.

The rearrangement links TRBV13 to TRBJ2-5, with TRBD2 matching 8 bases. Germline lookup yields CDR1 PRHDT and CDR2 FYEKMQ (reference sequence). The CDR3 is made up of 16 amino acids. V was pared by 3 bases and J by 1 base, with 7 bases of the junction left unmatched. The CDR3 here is CASSLGQRGRQETQYF. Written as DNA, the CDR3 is TGTGCCAGCAGCTTGGGGCAGCGGGGGCGCCAAGAGACCCAGTACTTC.